This T cell receptor beta chain comes out of a study of blood T cell repertoires in COVID-19. Study-level background: T cells, B-cell-depleted T cells, or PBMCs provided the cDNA or gDNA that served as material.

This CDR3 has 12 residues. Germline V gene lookup returns CDR1 SQVTM and CDR2 ANQGSEA. Trimming removed 6 bases from V and 13 bases from J; junction bases left unmatched: 12. Original handling: Amplified reference gene primers provided the basis for estimating nucleated cell counts. The protocol was immunoSEQ multiplex PCR, while the TCRdb copy is restricted to in-frame clones and leaves out a portion. D and trimming come from the DNA, and the V and J calls and clone size come from that table. The table records 150,000 to 200,000 clones, 80% of them present only once. Input material: PBMCs or T cells enriched from blood (not recorded which). This receptor was identified in a woman aged 60-75 years who had recovered from COVID-19. The genes are TRBV29-1 and TRBJ2-3; 8 bases are shared with TRBD2. This CDR3 is CSVETVAGFKYF. The CDR3 DNA reads as TGCAGCGTGGAAACAGTAGCGGGGTTTAAGTATTTT.